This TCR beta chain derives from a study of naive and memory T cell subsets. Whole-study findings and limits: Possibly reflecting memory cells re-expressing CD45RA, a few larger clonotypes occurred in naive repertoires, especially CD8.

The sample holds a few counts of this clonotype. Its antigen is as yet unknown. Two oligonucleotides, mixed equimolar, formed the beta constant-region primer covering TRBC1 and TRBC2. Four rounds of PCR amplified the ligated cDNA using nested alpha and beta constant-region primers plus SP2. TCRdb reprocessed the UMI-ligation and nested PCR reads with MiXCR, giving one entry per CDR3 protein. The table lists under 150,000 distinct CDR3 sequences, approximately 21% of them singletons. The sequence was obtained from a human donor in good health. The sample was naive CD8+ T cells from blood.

CDR3 region: CSARAEFSNQPQHF. The CDR3 bases are TGCAGTGCTAGAGCGGAATTCAGCAATCAGCCCCAGCATTTT. This sequence joins TRBV20-1 and TRBJ1-5; unclear D gene. The V end lost 1 base, the J end lost 1 base, and 8 bases lay between the germline ends. The CDR3 runs 14 residues. Per germline, CDR1 DFQATT and CDR2 SNEGSKA (reference sequence).